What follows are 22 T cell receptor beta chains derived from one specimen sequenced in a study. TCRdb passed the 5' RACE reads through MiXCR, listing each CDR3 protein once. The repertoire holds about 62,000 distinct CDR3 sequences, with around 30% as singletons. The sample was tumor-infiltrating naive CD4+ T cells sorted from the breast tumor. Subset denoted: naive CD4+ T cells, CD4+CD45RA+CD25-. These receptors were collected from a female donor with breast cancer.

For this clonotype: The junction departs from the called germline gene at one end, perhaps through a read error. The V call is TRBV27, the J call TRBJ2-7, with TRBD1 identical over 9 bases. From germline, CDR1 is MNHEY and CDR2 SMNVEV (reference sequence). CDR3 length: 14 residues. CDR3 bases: TGTGTCAGCAGTCCTCGGGACAGGGCTTACGAGCAGTACTTC. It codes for CVSSPRDRAYEQYF.

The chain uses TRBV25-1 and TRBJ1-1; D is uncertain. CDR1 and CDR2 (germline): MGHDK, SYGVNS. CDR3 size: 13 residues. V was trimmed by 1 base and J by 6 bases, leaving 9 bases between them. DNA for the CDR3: TGTGCCAGCAGTGAATCCGCCGGGGCTGAAGCTTTCTTT. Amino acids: CASSESAGAEAFF.

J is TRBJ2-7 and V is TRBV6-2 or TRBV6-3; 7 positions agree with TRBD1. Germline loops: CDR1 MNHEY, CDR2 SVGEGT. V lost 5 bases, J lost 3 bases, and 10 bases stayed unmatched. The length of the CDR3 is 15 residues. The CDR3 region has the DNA TGTGCCAGCAGTACCCCCGGGACAGACTACTACGAGCAGTACTTC. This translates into CASSTPGTDYYEQYF.

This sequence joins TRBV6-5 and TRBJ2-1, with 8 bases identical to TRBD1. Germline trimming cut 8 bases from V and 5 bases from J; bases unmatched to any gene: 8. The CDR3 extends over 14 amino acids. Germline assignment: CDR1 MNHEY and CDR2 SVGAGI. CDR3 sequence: CASGRQGQDNEQFF. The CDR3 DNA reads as TGTGCCAGCGGTAGACAGGGGCAGGACAATGAGCAGTTCTTC.

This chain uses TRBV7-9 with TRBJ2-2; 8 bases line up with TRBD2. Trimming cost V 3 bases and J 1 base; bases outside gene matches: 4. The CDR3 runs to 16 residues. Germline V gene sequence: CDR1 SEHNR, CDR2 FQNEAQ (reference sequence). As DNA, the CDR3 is TGTGCCAGCAGCTTGTCCAGCGGGGGGAACACCGGGGAGCTGTTTTTT. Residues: CASSLSSGGNTGELFF.

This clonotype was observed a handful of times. CDR3 bases: TGTGCCAGCAGCCATGACGTTCAGGATACGCAGTATTTT. Protein: CASSHDVQDTQYF. J is TRBJ2-3 and V is TRBV3-1; D is ambiguous. Trimming stripped 3 bases from V and 6 bases from J, with 10 bases between. Germline V gene sequence: CDR1 LGHDT, CDR2 YNNKEL (reference sequence). The CDR3 covers 13 residues.

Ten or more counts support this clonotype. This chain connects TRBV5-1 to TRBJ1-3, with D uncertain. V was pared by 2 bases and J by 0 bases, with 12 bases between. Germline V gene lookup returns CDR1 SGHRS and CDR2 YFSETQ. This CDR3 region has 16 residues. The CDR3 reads CASSLGNPGSGNTIYF. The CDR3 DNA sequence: TGCGCCAGCAGCTTAGGAAACCCAGGCTCTGGAAACACCATATATTTT.

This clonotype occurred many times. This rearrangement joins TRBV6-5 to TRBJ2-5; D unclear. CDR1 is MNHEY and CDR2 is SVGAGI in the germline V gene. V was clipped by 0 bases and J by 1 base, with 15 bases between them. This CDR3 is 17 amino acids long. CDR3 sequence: CASSYSASSGSQETQYF. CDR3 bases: TGTGCCAGCAGTTACTCGGCCTCCTCGGGTTCCCAAGAGACCCAGTACTTC.

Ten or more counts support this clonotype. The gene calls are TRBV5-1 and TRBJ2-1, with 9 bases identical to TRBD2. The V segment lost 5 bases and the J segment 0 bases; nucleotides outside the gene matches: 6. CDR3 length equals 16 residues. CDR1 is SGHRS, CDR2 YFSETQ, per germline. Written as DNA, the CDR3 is TGCGCCAGCAGTCCGAGCGGGGGGAGCTCCTACAATGAGCAGTTCTTC. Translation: CASSPSGGSSYNEQFF.

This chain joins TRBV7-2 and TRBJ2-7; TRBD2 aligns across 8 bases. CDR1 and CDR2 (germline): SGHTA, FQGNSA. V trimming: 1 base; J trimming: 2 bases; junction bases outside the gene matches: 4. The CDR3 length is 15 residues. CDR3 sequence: CASSLVGGGTYEQYF. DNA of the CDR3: TGTGCCAGCAGCTTAGTGGGCGGGGGGACCTACGAGCAGTACTTC.

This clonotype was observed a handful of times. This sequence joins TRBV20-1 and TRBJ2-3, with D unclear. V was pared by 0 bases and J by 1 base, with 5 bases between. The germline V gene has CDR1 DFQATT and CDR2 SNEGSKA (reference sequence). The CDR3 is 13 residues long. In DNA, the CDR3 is TGCAGTGCTAGAGATATCGGCACAGATACGCAGTATTTT. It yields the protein CSARDIGTDTQYF.

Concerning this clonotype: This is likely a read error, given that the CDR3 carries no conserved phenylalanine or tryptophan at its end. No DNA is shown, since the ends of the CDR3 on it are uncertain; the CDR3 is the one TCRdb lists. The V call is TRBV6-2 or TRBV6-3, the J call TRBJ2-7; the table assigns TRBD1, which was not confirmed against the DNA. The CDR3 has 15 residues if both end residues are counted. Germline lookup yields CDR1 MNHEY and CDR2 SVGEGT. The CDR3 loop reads CASSYSMSMAGAFSR.

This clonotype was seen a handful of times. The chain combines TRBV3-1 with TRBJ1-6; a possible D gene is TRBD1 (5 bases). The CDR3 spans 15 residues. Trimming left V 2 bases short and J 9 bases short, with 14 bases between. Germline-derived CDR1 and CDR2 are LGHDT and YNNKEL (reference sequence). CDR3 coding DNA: TGTGCCAGCAGCCAACTGGGGACGGGAACTTCACCCCTCCACTTT. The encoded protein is CASSQLGTGTSPLHF.

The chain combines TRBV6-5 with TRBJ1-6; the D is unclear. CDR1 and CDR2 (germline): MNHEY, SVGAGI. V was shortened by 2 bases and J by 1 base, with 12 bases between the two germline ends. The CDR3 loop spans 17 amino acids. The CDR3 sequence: CASSYMGRGSYNSPLHF. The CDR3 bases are TGTGCCAGCAGTTACATGGGGAGAGGGTCCTATAATTCACCCCTCCACTTT.

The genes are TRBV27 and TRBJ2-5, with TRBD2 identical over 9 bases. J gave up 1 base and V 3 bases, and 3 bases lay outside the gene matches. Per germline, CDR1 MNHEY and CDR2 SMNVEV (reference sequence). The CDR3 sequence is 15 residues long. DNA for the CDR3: TGTGCCAGCAGTTTCCTAGCGGGGAGCCAAGAGACCCAGTACTTC. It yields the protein CASSFLAGSQETQYF.

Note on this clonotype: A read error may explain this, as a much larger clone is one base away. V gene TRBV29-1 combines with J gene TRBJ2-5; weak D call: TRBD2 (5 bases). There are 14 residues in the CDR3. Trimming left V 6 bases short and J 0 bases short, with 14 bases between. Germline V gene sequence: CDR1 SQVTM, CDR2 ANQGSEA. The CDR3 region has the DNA TGCAGCGTGTCACGGGATACAAACCAAGAGACCCAGTACTTC. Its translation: CSVSRDTNQETQYF.

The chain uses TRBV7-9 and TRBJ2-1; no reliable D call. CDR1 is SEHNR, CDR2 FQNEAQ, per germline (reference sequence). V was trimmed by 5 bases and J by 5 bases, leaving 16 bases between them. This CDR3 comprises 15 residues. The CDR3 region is CASSIRPERHNEQFF. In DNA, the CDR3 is TGTGCCAGCAGCATTAGACCGGAGCGCCACAATGAGCAGTTCTTC.

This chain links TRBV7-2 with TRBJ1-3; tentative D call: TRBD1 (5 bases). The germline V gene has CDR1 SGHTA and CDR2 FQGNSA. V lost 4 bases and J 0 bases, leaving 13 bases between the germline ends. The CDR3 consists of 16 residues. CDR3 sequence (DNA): TGTGCCAGCAGCTCGGTGGGCAGGGTCTCTGGAAACACCATATATTTT. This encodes CASSSVGRVSGNTIYF.

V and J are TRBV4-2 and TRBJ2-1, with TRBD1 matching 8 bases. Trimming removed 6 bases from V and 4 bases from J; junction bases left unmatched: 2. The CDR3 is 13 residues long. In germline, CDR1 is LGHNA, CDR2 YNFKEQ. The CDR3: CASSGQGYNEQFF. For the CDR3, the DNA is TGTGCCAGCAGTGGACAGGGATACAATGAGCAGTTCTTC.

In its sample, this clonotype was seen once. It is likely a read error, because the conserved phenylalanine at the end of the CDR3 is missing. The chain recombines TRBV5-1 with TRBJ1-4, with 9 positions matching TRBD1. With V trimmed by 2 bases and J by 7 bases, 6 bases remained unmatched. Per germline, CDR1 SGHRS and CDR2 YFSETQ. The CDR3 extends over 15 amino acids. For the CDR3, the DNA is TGCGCCAGCAGCTTTATCACAGGGGGCAGTGAAAAACTGTTTTTA. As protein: CASSFITGGSEKLFL.

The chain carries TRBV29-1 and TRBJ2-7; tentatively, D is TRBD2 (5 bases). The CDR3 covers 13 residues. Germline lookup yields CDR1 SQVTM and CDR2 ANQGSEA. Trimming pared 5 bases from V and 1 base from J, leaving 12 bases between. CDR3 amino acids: CSVRASWSYEQYF. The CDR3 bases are TGCAGCGTTCGGGCTAGCTGGTCCTACGAGCAGTACTTC.

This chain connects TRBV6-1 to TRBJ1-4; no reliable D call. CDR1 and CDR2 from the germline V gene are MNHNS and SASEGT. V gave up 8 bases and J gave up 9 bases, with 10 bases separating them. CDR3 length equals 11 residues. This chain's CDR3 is CASRYGKKLFF. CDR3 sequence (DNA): TGTGCCAGCCGGTATGGAAAAAAACTGTTTTTT.